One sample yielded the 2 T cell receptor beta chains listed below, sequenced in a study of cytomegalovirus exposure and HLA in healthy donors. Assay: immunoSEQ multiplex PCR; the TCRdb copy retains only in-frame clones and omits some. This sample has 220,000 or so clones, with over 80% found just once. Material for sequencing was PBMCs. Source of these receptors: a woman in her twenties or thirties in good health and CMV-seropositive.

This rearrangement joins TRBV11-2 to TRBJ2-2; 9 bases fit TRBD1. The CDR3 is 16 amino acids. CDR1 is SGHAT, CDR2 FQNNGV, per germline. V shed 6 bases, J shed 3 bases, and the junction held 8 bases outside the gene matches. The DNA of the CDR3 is TGTGCCAGCAGTTTTAACCGGGACAGGGACACCGGGGAGCTGTTTTTT. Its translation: CASSFNRDRDTGELFF.

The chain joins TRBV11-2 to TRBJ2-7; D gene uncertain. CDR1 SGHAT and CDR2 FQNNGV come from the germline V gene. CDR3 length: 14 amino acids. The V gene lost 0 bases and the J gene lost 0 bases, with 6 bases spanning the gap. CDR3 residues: CASSLEATSYEQYF. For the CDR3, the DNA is TGTGCCAGCAGCTTAGAAGCCACCTCCTACGAGCAGTACTTC.